Listed here are 31 T cell receptor beta chains from one sample, sequenced in a study of T cell repertoires in cytomegalovirus infection. TCRdb used MiXCR to reprocess the reads, holding one entry per CDR3 protein. The sample has about 310,000 distinct CDR3 sequences, just under 25% seen once. Antigens for these TCRs are unknown. The source was cultured PBMCs, collected from culture after CMV antigen stimulation. These TCRs come from a human donor in good health (CMV status not recorded). Some clones in this sample may be carry-over from other donors' samples.

This clonotype was detected many times. V is TRBV7-2 and J is TRBJ2-3; weak D call: TRBD2 (5 bases). The CDR3 has 15 amino acids. CDR1 and CDR2 from the germline V gene are SGHTA and FQGNSA. V was pared by 5 bases and J by 1 base, with 13 bases between. CDR3 coding DNA: TGTGCCAGCAGCCCCCAGCCCGGGGGCACAGATACGCAGTATTTT. Protein product: CASSPQPGGTDTQYF.

This chain uses TRBV7-2 with TRBJ1-2; TRBD1 might be the D (6 bases). V was trimmed by 5 bases and J by 4 bases, leaving 11 bases between them. The CDR3 sequence is 13 residues long. Germline V CDR1 and CDR2: SGHTA, FQGNSA. CDR3 sequence reads: CASSPQGGYGYTF. CDR3 nucleotides: TGTGCCAGCAGCCCACAGGGCGGCTATGGCTACACCTTC.

The chain recombines TRBV6-1 with TRBJ2-5, with TRBD2 matching 10 bases. Germline trimming cut 3 bases from V and 5 bases from J; bases unmatched to any gene: 9. The CDR3 runs to 16 residues. CDR1 and CDR2 (germline): MNHNS, SASEGT. Written as DNA, the CDR3 is TGTGCCAGCAGTGATAGACAGCGGGAGGGCCGCGAGACCCAGTACTTC. Translation gives CASSDRQREGRETQYF.

This clonotype has more than one count but fewer than ten. V gene TRBV6-1 combines with J gene TRBJ1-5; TRBD1 matches at 8 bases. V lost 6 bases, J lost 7 bases, and 11 bases stayed unmatched. Germline lookup yields CDR1 MNHNS and CDR2 SASEGT. The CDR3 spans 15 residues. The CDR3 loop is CASRRAGQGAQPQHF. The CDR3 coding sequence is TGTGCCAGCAGGCGGGCAGGACAGGGAGCCCAGCCCCAGCATTTT.

This clonotype showed up many times. CDR3 DNA sequence: TGTGCCACCAGCAGACTCCAACGAAGGACTAGTTCCAATGAGCAGTTCTTC. This encodes CATSRLQRRTSSNEQFF. The V call is TRBV15, the J call TRBJ2-1, with 7 bases fitting TRBD2. V lost 2 bases to trimming and J lost 6 bases; unmatched junction nucleotides: 13. The CDR3 consists of 17 residues. Germline CDR1 and CDR2: LNHNV and YYDKDF (reference sequence). Filled out from reference TRBV15 and TRBJ2-1, the complete variable domain reads DAMVIQNPRYQVTQFGKPVTLSCSQTLNHNVMYWYQQKSSQAPKLLFHYYDKDFNNEADTPDNFQSRRPNTSFCFLDIRSPGLGDTAMYLCATSRLQRRTSSNEQFFGPGTRLTVL.

This CDR3 reads CASRLAGGPGEQYF. In DNA form, the CDR3 reads TGTGCCAGCAGACTAGCGGGAGGGCCGGGCGAGCAGTACTTC. This rearrangement joins TRBV6-2 or TRBV6-3 to TRBJ2-7, with 13 bases matching TRBD2. The V and J ends lost 6 bases and 6 bases, in that order; junction bases with no gene match: 5. This CDR3 has 14 amino acids. The germline V gene has CDR1 MNHEY and CDR2 SVGEGT.

The chain has TRBV19 and TRBJ2-1; 8 bases align to TRBD2. Per germline, CDR1 LNHDA and CDR2 SQIVND (reference sequence). Trimming took 2 bases from V and 2 from J; bases not matched to a gene: 5. The CDR3 contains 16 residues. The CDR3 coding sequence is TGTGCCAGTAGTATATTGACTAGCGAGACCTACAATGAGCAGTTCTTC. This codes for CASSILTSETYNEQFF.

This clonotype was observed a few times. This sequence joins TRBV28 and TRBJ2-2; D unresolved. The germline V gene has CDR1 MDHEN and CDR2 SYDVKM. The length of the CDR3 is 13 residues. Trimming removed 8 bases at V and 2 bases at J, with 9 bases between. In nucleotides, the CDR3 is TGTGCCAGCCGCCAGACAAACACCGGGGAGCTGTTTTTT. Protein sequence: CASRQTNTGELFF.

This rearrangement joins TRBV6-2 or TRBV6-3 to TRBJ1-1; D perhaps matches TRBD1 (5 bases). The germline V and J ends were trimmed by 7 bases and 3 bases, with 9 bases remaining between them. This CDR3 region has 12 residues. CDR1 is MNHEY, CDR2 SVGEGT, per germline. This CDR3 is CASNQGYTEAFF. The CDR3 DNA is TGTGCCAGCAACCAGGGATACACTGAAGCTTTCTTT.

This clonotype was seen a few times. The rearrangement uses TRBV7-8 and TRBJ1-1; D call uncertain. The germline V and J ends were trimmed by 7 bases and 4 bases, with 13 bases remaining between them. The germline V gene encodes CDR1 SGHVS and CDR2 FQNEAQ. This CDR3 has 13 residues. The CDR3 DNA reads TGTGCCAGCACAAGACCCCGAAGCACTGAAGCTTTCTTT. Translation gives CASTRPRSTEAFF.

This clonotype appeared many times. The chain recombines TRBV7-2 with TRBJ2-7; 8 positions match TRBD2. This CDR3 is 15 amino acids long. V lost 5 bases and J lost 5; bases outside the gene matches: 11. Per the germline V gene, CDR1 is SGHTA and CDR2 is FQGNSA. The CDR3 DNA is TGTGCCAGCAGCCCTACTAGCGGAGCCCGCCACGAGCAGTACGTC. Amino acid sequence: CASSPTSGARHEQYV.

This sequence joins TRBV7-9 and TRBJ2-1, with TRBD2 identical over 9 bases. The CDR3 length is 16 residues. The germline V gene has CDR1 SEHNR and CDR2 FQNEAQ (reference sequence). V gave up 5 bases and J gave up 2 bases; unmatched junction bases: 7. Here the CDR3 DNA reads TGTGCCAGCAGCGGGACTAGCCGCCTTCCCTACAATGAGCAGTTCTTC. It encodes CASSGTSRLPYNEQFF.

The chain employs TRBV4-2 and TRBJ2-3; the D call may be TRBD1 or TRBD2 (5 bases each). The CDR3 is made up of 13 amino acids. Trimming cost V 0 bases and J 7 bases, with 8 bases left between them. The V gene's germline CDR1 is LGHNA and CDR2 YNFKEQ. In DNA, the CDR3 is TGTGCCAGCAGCCAAGATGAGGGGAATACGCAGTATTTT. It translates to CASSQDEGNTQYF.

The J gene is TRBJ2-1, the V gene TRBV28, with a tentative D call TRBD2 (6 bases). V was trimmed by 4 bases and J by 4 bases, leaving 17 bases between them. Germline CDR1 MDHEN, CDR2 SYDVKM. The CDR3 runs to 16 residues. CDR3 sequence (DNA): TGTGCCAGCAGTTCCTGGAGGGCCCTCGGATACAATGAGCAGTTCTTC. This sequence encodes CASSSWRALGYNEQFF.

This clonotype was seen ten or more times. This rearrangement joins TRBV7-2 to TRBJ2-7; tentatively, D is TRBD2 (7 bases). Germline V CDR1 and CDR2: SGHTA, FQGNSA. This CDR3 comprises 13 residues. The V gene lost 6 bases and the J gene lost 7 bases, with 16 bases spanning the gap. CDR3 nucleotides: TGTGCCAGCAGGAATGGGGGGGCTGGGGAGCAGTACTTC. Protein: CASRNGGAGEQYF.

In its sample, this clonotype was seen a few times. The rearrangement uses TRBV20-1 and TRBJ2-3; D is perhaps TRBD2 (5 bases). The CDR3 extends over 14 amino acids. Germline CDR1 DFQATT, CDR2 SNEGSKA (reference sequence). V was trimmed by 0 bases and J by 3 bases, leaving 10 bases between them. CDR3 bases: TGCAGTGCTAGAGATCCCCCGGGAACAGATACGCAGTATTTT. Amino acid sequence: CSARDPPGTDTQYF.

This clonotype was found a few times. The V and J genes are TRBV12-3 or TRBV12-4 and TRBJ1-2; no clear D. Trimming left V 3 bases short and J 7 bases short, with 21 bases between. The CDR3 loop spans 16 amino acids. The CDR3, as DNA: TGTGCCAGCAGTTTGATCATGTTGGAGATAACAACTGGCTACACCTTC. Translation gives CASSLIMLEITTGYTF.

Many counts were recorded for this clonotype. The chain uses TRBV6-1 and TRBJ2-1, with 13 bases lining up with TRBD2. Trimming removed 6 bases from V and 8 bases from J; junction bases left unmatched: 7. Germline CDR1 reads MNHNS; CDR2 reads SASEGT. The CDR3 covers 15 residues. The CDR3 loop reads CASRSGTSGNYEQFF. The CDR3 region has the DNA TGTGCCAGCAGAAGCGGGACTAGCGGGAACTATGAGCAGTTCTTC.

In this sample, this clonotype turned up a few times. This chain links TRBV7-9 with TRBJ1-1; tentatively, D is TRBD1 (5 bases). The CDR3 is 14 amino acids. Trimming took off 6 bases at V and 0 bases at J, with 11 bases between the two ends. In germline, CDR1 is SEHNR, CDR2 FQNEAQ (reference sequence). The chain's CDR3 is CASSGGALNTEAFF. As DNA, the CDR3 is TGTGCCAGCAGTGGAGGGGCGTTGAACACTGAAGCTTTCTTT.

The genes are TRBV2 and TRBJ2-1; 13 bases map to TRBD2. The CDR3 totals 16 residues. The germline CDR1 and CDR2 sequences are SNHLY and FYNNEI. V was pared by 9 bases and J by 8 bases, with 13 bases of the junction left unmatched. CDR3 in amino acids: CASQTPLAGGRDEQFF. CDR3 DNA: TGTGCCAGTCAAACCCCACTAGCGGGAGGGCGGGATGAGCAGTTCTTC.

V gene TRBV2 combines with J gene TRBJ2-3; D may be TRBD1 (6 bases). With 4 bases removed from V and 4 bases from J, the gap between germline ends came to 9 bases. The CDR3 totals 13 residues. The V gene's germline CDR1 is SNHLY and CDR2 FYNNEI. CDR3 protein: CASSGAGADTQYF. Written as DNA, the CDR3 is TGTGCCAGCAGTGGCGCAGGGGCAGATACGCAGTATTTT.

This clonotype was seen more than once but under ten times. The chain links TRBV12-3 or TRBV12-4 to TRBJ2-3; D not certain. The CDR3 is 11 residues long. V lost 7 bases, J lost 8 bases, and 10 bases lay in between. The CDR3 DNA reads as TGTGCCAGCACCCTTGGTGGTACGCAGTATTTT. It encodes CASTLGGTQYF.

This clonotype was counted only a few times. The chain employs TRBV4-1 and TRBJ2-1; TRBD2 aligns across 13 bases. Germline CDR1 is MGHRA and CDR2 is YSYEKL. Trimming took 0 bases from V and 0 from J; bases not matched to a gene: 8. The CDR3 has 20 residues. The chain's CDR3 is CASSQDTTSGRAISYNEQFF. As DNA, the CDR3 is TGCGCCAGCAGCCAAGATACCACTAGCGGGAGGGCCATCTCCTACAATGAGCAGTTCTTC.

This clonotype has more than one count but fewer than ten. This rearrangement joins TRBV7-2 to TRBJ1-2; no clear D gene. CDR1 and CDR2 (germline): SGHTA, FQGNSA. The CDR3 is 14 residues long. Trimming removed 2 bases at V and 1 base at J, with 8 bases between. The CDR3 DNA sequence: TGTGCCAGCAGCTTAACTCCCTTTAACTATGGCTACACCTTC. It translates to CASSLTPFNYGYTF.

The sample holds a few counts of this clonotype. The V call is TRBV7-2, the J call TRBJ2-7; 7 bases align to TRBD2. The germline CDR1 and CDR2 sequences are SGHTA and FQGNSA. V lost 3 bases to trimming and J lost 5 bases; unmatched junction nucleotides: 7. The length of the CDR3 is 14 residues. The CDR3 nucleotides read TGTGCCAGCAGCTTCGGGGGAGGGACGGACGAGCAGTACTTC. As protein: CASSFGGGTDEQYF.

This clonotype showed up just a few times. The V gene is TRBV4-2, the J gene TRBJ1-5, with no clear D. V shed 0 bases and J shed 0 bases, with 6 bases lying between them. The CDR3 has 15 residues. Germline CDR1 reads LGHNA; CDR2 reads YNFKEQ. This chain's CDR3 is CASSQDRYSNQPQHF. In nucleotides, the CDR3 is TGTGCCAGCAGCCAAGATCGGTATAGCAATCAGCCCCAGCATTTT.

This clonotype occurred many times. The chain uses TRBV4-1 and TRBJ1-2; D is unresolved. Germline CDR1 is MGHRA and CDR2 is YSYEKL. The CDR3 has 14 amino acids. Trimming left V 2 bases short and J 1 base short, with 8 bases between. The CDR3 spells CASSQPAFNYGYTF. CDR3 in DNA: TGCGCCAGCAGCCAACCAGCCTTTAACTATGGCTACACCTTC.

This clonotype was seen ten or more times. V usage is TRBV7-9 and J usage is TRBJ2-5; 7 bases agree with TRBD1. Germline V gene data show CDR1 as SEHNR and CDR2 as FQNEAQ (reference sequence). There are 14 residues in the CDR3. V was clipped by 5 bases and J by 2 bases; unmatched bases: 5. CDR3 protein: CASSARQGQETQYF. The CDR3 DNA reads as TGTGCCAGCAGCGCCCGACAGGGTCAAGAGACCCAGTACTTC.

The CDR3 is CASSPPAGGDDTQYF. The CDR3 nucleotides are TGTGCCAGCTCACCACCGGCGGGAGGAGACGATACGCAGTATTTT. The rearrangement joins TRBV18 to TRBJ2-3; 8 positions match TRBD2. The germline CDR1 and CDR2 sequences are KGHSH and LQKENI. CDR3 length equals 15 residues. V trimming: 0 bases; J trimming: 6 bases; junction bases outside the gene matches: 5.

The chain employs TRBV25-1 and TRBJ2-7; D possibly corresponds to TRBD2 (6 bases). With 6 bases removed from V and 6 bases from J, the gap between germline ends came to 12 bases. Germline CDR1 is MGHDK and CDR2 is SYGVNS. This CDR3 region has 12 residues. The CDR3 loop is CASRGGSPEQYF. CDR3 DNA: TGTGCCAGCAGGGGGGGTAGCCCCGAGCAGTACTTC.

This clonotype occurred a few times. V gene TRBV6-2 or TRBV6-3 combines with J gene TRBJ2-1; D remains ambiguous. Germline values: CDR1 MNHEY, CDR2 SVGEGT. The V and J ends lost 7 bases and 5 bases respectively, with 12 bases between them. CDR3 length: 13 residues. CDR3 sequence: CASIRRQNNEQFF. CDR3 DNA sequence: TGTGCCAGCATACGGAGACAAAACAATGAGCAGTTCTTC.